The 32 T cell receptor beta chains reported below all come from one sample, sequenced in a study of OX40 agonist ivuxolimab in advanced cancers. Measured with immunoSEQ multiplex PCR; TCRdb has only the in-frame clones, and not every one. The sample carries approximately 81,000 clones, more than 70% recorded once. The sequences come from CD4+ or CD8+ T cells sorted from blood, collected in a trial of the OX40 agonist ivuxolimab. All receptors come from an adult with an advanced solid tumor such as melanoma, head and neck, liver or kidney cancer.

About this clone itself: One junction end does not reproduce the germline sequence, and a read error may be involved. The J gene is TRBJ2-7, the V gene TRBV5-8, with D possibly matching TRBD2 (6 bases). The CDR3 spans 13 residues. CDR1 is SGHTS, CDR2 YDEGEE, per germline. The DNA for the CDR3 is TGTGCCAGCAGCCGAGATCGTGCGGGGAAAAGAAGCTTC. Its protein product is CASSRDRAGKRSF. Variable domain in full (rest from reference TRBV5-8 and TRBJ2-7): EAGVTQSPTHLIKTRGQQATLRCSPISGHTSVYWYQQALGLGLQFLLWYDEGEERNRGNFPPRFSGRQFPNYSSELNVNALELEDSALYLCASSRDRAGKRSFGPGTRLTVT.

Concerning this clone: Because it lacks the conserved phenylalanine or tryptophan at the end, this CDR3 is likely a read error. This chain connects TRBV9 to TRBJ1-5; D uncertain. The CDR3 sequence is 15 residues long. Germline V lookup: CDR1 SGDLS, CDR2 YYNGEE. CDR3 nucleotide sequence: TGTGCCAGCAACGTAGGAGGAAATAGCAATCAGCCCCAGCATTCT. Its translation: CASNVGGNSNQPQHS.

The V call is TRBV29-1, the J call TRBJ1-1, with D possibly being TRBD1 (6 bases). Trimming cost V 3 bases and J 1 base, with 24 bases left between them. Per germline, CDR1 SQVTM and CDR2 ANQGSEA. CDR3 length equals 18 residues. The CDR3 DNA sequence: TGCAGCGTTGAGGGTCGAGTGGGGGCGGGACCGGCGAACACTGAAGCTTTCTTT. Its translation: CSVEGRVGAGPANTEAFF.

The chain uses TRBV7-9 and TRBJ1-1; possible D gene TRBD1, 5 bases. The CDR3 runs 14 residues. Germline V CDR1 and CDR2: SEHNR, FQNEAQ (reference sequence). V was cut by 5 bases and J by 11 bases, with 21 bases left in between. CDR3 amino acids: CASSLSTAYAGAFF. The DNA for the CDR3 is TGTGCCAGCAGCCTCTCGACAGCCTACGCTGGGGCTTTCTTT.

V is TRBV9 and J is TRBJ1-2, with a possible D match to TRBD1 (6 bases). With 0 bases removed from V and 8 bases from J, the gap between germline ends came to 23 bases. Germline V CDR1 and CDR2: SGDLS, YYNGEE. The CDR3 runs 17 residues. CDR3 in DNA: TGTGCCAGCAGCGTAGATCCGAGTGGAGGGGGACAAGGAGGCTACACCTTC. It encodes CASSVDPSGGGQGGYTF.

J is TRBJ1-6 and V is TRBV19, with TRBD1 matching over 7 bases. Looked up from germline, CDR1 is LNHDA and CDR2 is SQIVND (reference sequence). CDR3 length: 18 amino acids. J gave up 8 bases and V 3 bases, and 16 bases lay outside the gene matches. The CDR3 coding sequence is TGTGCCAGTAGTATCCGTTTGAGCAGGGGGATTGAGGATTCACCCCTCCACTTT. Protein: CASSIRLSRGIEDSPLHF.

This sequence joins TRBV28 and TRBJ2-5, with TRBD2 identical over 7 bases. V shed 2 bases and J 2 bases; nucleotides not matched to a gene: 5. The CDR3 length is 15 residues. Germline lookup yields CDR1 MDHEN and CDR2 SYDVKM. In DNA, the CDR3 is TGTGCCAGCAGTTTACTAGTGGGGGGGCAAGAGACCCAGTACTTC. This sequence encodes CASSLLVGGQETQYF.

CDR3 sequence: CASSFTTGSSEQYF. The CDR3 DNA is TGTGCCAGCAGCTTCACAACAGGTTCTTCCGAGCAGTACTTC. This chain joins TRBV7-9 and TRBJ2-5; possibly TRBD1 for D (5 bases). The J call may be incorrect, as the DNA end agrees better with TRBJ2-7. This CDR3 has 14 residues. CDR1 and CDR2 from the germline V gene are SEHNR and FQNEAQ (reference sequence).

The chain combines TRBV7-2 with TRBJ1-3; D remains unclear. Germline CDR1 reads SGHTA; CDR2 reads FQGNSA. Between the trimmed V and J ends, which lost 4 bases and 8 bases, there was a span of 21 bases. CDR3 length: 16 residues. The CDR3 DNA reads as TGTGCCAGCAGCTACCCCGTGGGCTTTAAGGAGGACACCATATATTTT. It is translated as CASSYPVGFKEDTIYF.

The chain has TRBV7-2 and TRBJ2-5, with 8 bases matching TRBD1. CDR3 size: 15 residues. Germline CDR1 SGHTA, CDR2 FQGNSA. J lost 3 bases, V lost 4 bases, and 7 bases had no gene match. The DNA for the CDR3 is TGTGCCAGCAGCTCCGGACAGGGATGGGAAGAGACCCAGTACTTC. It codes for CASSSGQGWEETQYF.

The CDR3 bases are TGTGCCAGCAGCCCCCCCCCGACAGGGGTAGGGGATACGCAGTATTTT. It encodes CASSPPPTGVGDTQYF. The chain is built from TRBV7-3 and TRBJ2-3, with 8 positions matching TRBD1. The germline V gene has CDR1 SGHTA and CDR2 FQGTGA. The V and J ends lost 5 bases and 6 bases, in that order; junction bases with no gene match: 13. CDR3 length equals 16 residues.

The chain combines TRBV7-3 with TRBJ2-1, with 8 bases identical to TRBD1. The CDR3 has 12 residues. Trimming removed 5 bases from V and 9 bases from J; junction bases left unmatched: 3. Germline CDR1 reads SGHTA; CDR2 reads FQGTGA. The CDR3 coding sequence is TGTGCCAGCAGCATAGACAGGGGTGAGCAGTTCTTC. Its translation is CASSIDRGEQFF. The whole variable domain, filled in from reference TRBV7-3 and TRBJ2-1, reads GAGVSQTPSNKVTEKGKYVELRCDPISGHTALYWYRQSLGQGPEFLIYFQGTGAADDSGLPNDRFFAVRPEGSVSTLKIQRTERGDSAVYLCASSIDRGEQFFGPGTRLTVL.

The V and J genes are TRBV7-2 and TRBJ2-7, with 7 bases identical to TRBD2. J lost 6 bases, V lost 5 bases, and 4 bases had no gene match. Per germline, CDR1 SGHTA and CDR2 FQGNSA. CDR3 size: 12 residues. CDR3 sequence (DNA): TGTGCCAGCAGCCTCTGGGGGGGCGAGCAGTACTTC. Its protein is CASSLWGGEQYF.

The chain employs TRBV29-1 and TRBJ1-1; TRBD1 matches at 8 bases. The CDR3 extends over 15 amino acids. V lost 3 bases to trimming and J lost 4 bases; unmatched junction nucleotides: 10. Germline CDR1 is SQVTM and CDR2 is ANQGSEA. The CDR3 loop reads CSVEQGARPSTEAFF. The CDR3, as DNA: TGCAGCGTTGAGCAGGGGGCCCGTCCAAGCACTGAAGCTTTCTTT.

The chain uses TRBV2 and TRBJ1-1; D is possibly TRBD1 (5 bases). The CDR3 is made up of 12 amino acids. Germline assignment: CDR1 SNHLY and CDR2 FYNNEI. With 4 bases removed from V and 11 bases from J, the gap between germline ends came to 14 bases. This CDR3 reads CASSVMGPGAFF. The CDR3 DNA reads TGTGCCAGCAGTGTAATGGGGCCCGGGGCTTTCTTT.

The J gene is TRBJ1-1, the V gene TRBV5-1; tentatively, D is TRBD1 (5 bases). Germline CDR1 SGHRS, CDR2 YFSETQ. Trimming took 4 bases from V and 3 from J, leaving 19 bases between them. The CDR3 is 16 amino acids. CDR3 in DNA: TGCGCCAGCAGCCCCCAGGGATTGGAGGGTGACACTGAAGCTTTCTTT. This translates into CASSPQGLEGDTEAFF.

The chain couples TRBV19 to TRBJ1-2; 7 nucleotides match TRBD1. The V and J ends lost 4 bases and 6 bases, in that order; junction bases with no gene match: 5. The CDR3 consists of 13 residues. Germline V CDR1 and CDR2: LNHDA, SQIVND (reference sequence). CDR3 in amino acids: CASSTTGWDGYTF. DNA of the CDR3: TGTGCCAGTAGTACGACAGGGTGGGATGGCTACACCTTC.

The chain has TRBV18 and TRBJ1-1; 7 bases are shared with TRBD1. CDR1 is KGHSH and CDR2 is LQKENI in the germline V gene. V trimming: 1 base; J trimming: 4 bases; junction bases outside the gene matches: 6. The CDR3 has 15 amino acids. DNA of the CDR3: TGTGCCAGCTCACCACTCAACAGGGGTGGCACTGAAGCTTTCTTT. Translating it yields CASSPLNRGGTEAFF.

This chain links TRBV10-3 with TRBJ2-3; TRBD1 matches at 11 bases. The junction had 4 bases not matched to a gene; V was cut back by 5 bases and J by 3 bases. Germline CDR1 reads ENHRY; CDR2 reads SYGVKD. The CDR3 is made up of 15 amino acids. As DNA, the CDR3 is TGTGCCATCAGTCCGGGACAGGGGGTTACAGATACGCAGTATTTT. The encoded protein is CAISPGQGVTDTQYF.

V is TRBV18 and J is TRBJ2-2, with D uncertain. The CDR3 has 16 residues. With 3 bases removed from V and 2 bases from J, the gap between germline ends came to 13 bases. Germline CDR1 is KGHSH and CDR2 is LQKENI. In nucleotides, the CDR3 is TGTGCCAGCTCACCCCCCGGCGGAGACAACACCGGGGAGCTGTTTTTT. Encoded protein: CASSPPGGDNTGELFF.

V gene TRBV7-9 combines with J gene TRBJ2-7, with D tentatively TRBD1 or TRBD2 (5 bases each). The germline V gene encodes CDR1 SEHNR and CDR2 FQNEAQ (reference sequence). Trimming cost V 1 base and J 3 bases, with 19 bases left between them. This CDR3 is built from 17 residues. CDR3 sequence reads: CASSLVSGQGSHYEQYF. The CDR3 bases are TGTGCCAGCAGCTTAGTTTCGGGGCAGGGAAGTCACTACGAGCAGTACTTC.

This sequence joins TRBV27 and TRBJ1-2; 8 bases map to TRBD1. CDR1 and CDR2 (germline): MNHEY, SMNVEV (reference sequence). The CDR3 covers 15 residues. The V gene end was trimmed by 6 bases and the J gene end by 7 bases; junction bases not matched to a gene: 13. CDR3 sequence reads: CASSLQTGAVGGYTF. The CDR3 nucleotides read TGTGCCAGCAGCCTTCAGACAGGGGCAGTTGGTGGCTACACCTTC.

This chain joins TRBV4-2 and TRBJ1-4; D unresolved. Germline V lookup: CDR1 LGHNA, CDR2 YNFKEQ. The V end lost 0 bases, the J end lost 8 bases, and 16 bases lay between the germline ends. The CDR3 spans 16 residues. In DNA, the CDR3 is TGTGCCAGCAGCCAAGATCGTCGAAGCGGTAGGGAAAAACTGTTTTTT. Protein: CASSQDRRSGREKLFF.

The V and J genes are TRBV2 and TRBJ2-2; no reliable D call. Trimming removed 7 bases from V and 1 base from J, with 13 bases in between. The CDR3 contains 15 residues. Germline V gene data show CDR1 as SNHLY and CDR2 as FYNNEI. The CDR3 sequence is CASTALGWNTGELFF. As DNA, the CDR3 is TGTGCCAGCACCGCTCTGGGATGGAACACCGGGGAGCTGTTTTTT.

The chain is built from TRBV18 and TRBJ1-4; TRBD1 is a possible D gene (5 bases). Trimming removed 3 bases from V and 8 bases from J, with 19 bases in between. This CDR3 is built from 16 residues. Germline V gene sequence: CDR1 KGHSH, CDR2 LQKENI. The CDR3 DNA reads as TGTGCCAGCTCACCCTTCGGACCCGGGACTCCCGAAAAACTGTTTTTT. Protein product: CASSPFGPGTPEKLFF.

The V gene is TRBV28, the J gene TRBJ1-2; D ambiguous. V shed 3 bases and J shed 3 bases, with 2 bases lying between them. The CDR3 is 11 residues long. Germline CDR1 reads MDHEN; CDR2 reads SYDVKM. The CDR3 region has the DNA TGTGCCAGCAGTTTGGACTATGGCTACACCTTC. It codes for CASSLDYGYTF.

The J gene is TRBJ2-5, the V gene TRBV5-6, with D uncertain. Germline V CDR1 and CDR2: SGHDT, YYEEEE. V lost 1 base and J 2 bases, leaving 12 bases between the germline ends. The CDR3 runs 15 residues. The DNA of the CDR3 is TGTGCCAGCAGCTTGCAGCCGTTACGGCAAGAGACCCAGTACTTC. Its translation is CASSLQPLRQETQYF.

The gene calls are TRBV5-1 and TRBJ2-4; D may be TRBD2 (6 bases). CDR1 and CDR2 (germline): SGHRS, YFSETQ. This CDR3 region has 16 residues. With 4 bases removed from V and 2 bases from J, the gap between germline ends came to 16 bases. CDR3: CASSPLMGTSKNIQYF. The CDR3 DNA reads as TGCGCCAGCAGCCCCCTTATGGGGACTTCCAAAAACATTCAGTACTTC.

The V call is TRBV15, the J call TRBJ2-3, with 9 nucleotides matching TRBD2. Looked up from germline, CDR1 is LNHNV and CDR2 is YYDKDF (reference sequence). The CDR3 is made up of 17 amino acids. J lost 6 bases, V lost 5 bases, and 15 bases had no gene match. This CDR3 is CATSLNGGGGARDTQYF. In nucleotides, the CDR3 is TGTGCCACCAGCTTAAATGGCGGCGGGGGGGCACGGGATACGCAGTATTTT.

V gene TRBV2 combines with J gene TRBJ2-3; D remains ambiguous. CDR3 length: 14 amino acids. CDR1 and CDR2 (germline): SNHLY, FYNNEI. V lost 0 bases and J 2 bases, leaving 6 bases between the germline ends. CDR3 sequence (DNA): TGTGCCAGCAGTGAAGCCAGTTACACAGATACGCAGTATTTT. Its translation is CASSEASYTDTQYF.

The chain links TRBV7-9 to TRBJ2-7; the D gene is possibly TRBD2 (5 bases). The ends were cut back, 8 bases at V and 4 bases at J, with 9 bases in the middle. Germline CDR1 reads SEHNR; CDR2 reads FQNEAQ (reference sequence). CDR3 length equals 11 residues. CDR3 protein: CASGGWYEQYF. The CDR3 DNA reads TGTGCCAGCGGCGGGTGGTACGAGCAGTACTTC.

CDR3 sequence (DNA): TGCAGCGGCCAATATGGGGCGAGCACTGAAGCTTTCTTT. Its protein is CSGQYGASTEAFF. The chain couples TRBV29-1 to TRBJ1-1, with a weak D call TRBD1 (5 bases). Trimming took 7 bases from V and 4 from J, leaving 16 bases between them. This CDR3 has 13 amino acids. Germline CDR1 is SQVTM and CDR2 is ANQGSEA.